This section outlines one TCR beta chain sequence together with its context. Germline lookup yields CDR1 LGHNA and CDR2 YSLEER. Between the trimmed V and J ends, which lost 0 bases and 2 bases, there was a span of 14 bases. This CDR3 is 16 amino acids long. The data stem from a study of cytomegalovirus exposure and HLA in healthy donors. Use of 60 Vbeta and 13 Jbeta primers characterized the PCR. Sequencing used immunoSEQ multiplex PCR; TCRdb keeps in-frame clones, though not all of them. The data contain fewer than 110,000 clones, more than 70% of them singletons. This clonotype was obtained from a man younger than 35 in good health and CMV-seronegative. The chain carries TRBV4-3 and TRBJ2-7, with D perhaps TRBD1 (5 bases). Material: PBMCs. CDR3: CASSQEASRAPYEQYF. CDR3 bases: TGCGCCAGCAGCCAAGAAGCTTCCAGGGCCCCCTACGAGCAGTACTTC.